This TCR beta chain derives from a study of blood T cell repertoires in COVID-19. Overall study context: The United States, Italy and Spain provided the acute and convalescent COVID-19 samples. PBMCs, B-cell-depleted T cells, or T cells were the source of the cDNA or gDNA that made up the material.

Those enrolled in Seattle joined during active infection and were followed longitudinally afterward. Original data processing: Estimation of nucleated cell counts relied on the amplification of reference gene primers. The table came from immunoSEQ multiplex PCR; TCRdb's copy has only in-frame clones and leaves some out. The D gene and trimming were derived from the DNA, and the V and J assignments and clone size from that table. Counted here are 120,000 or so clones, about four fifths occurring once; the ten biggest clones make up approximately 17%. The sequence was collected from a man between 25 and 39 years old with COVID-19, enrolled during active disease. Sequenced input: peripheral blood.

The CDR3 sequence: CAISETTGGSPLHF. The CDR3, as DNA: TGTGCCATCAGTGAGACGACAGGGGGTTCACCCCTCCACTTT. The V gene is TRBV10-3, the J gene TRBJ1-6; 9 bases map to TRBD1. This CDR3 contains 14 residues. Germline CDR1 ENHRY, CDR2 SYGVKD. J lost 9 bases, V lost 2 bases, and 2 bases had no gene match.